Listed below are T cell receptor beta chains from one sample, sequenced in a study of vaccination effects on CD4 cells after COVID-19. Antigen specificity for these receptors is unknown. This table comes from immunoSEQ multiplex PCR, and its TCRdb copy is limited to in-frame clones, with some not included. The repertoire holds some 24,000 clones, with over 75% as singletons. This material consisted of CD4+ T cells from PBMCs cultured with HCoV-NL63 spike peptides, taken after COVID-19 vaccination. The receptors come from a human donor who received a COVID-19 vaccine. The CDR3 runs from the conserved cysteine through the conserved F or W. The D gene is left open where the match is weak. A row's size may be missing; if present it is once, few, many or a size class.

J,length,size,D,V,DNA,CDR3
TRBJ1-2,14,NA,NA,TRBV10-3,TGTGCCATCAGCCCTAATATACAGACTTATGGCTACACCTTC,CAISPNIQTYGYTF
TRBJ2-1,15,NA,NA,TRBV3-1/TRBV3-2,TGTGCCAGCAGCCGCTCCAGATCTGCGGAGAATGAGCAGTTCTTC,CASSRSRSAENEQFF
TRBJ2-2,14,NA,NA,TRBV9,TGTGCCAGCAGCGTATCCTCAAACACCGGGGAGCTGTTTTTT,CASSVSSNTGELFF
TRBJ1-2,13,NA,NA,TRBV6-5,TGTGCCAGCAGTTACAGGGGGACCTATGGCTACACCTTC,CASSYRGTYGYTF
TRBJ2-3,13,NA,NA,TRBV29-1,TGCAGCGTTGAGGTAACCCAGGGGAATACGCAGTATTTT,CSVEVTQGNTQYF
TRBJ1-1,18,NA,TRBD1,TRBV18,TGTGCCAGCTCACCCAAAGTAGGGACAGGGGGGAGGAAGACTGAAGCTTTCTTT,CASSPKVGTGGRKTEAFF
TRBJ1-6,19,NA,NA,TRBV30,TGTGCCTGGAGTGTACAAAGATTTGGGGGGGTGGTGGATAATTCACCCCTCCACTTT,CAWSVQRFGGVVDNSPLHF
TRBJ1-2,12,NA,NA,TRBV18,TGTGCCAGCTCACACAATAACTATGGCTACACCTTC,CASSHNNYGYTF
TRBJ2-1,12,NA,NA,TRBV6-5,TGTGCCAGCAGGAGGGAGAGGAATGAGCAGTTCTTC,CASRRERNEQFF
TRBJ2-1,16,NA,NA,TRBV27,TGTGCCAGTTGTAGCGGTCTGAAAGGCTCCTACAATGAGCAGTTCTTC,CASCSGLKGSYNEQFF
TRBJ1-3,15,few,NA,TRBV18,TGTGCCAGCTCACCAGGACGGGGAGATGGAAACACCATATATTTT,CASSPGRGDGNTIYF
TRBJ1-5,15,few,NA,TRBV7-2,TGTGCCAGCAGCCCCGGCGGGGCTAGCAATCAGCCCCAGCATTTT,CASSPGGASNQPQHF
TRBJ1-1,13,NA,TRBD1,TRBV2,TGTGCCAGCGGCCAGGGGGAGAGCACTGAAGCTTTCTTT,CASGQGESTEAFF
TRBJ1-1,13,NA,NA,TRBV6-5,TGTGCCAGCAAATTAACCGTGGGGACTGAAGCTTTCTTT,CASKLTVGTEAFF
TRBJ2-7,14,NA,NA,TRBV4-2,TGTGCCAGCAGCCAAGAACCCGGGGCCTACGAGCAGTACTTC,CASSQEPGAYEQYF
TRBJ2-7,13,NA,NA,TRBV18,TGTGCCAGCTCGCGAGACAGCTCCTACGAGCAGTACTTC,CASSRDSSYEQYF
TRBJ2-1,16,few,TRBD2,TRBV18,TGTGCCAGCTCACCATTGCGGGGGTCTAGAGAGGATGAGCAGTTCTTC,CASSPLRGSREDEQFF
TRBJ2-2,18,NA,TRBD1,TRBV28,TGTGCCAGCAGTAATATCGGGACAGGGGCGTTCGTCACCGGGGAGCTGTTTTTT,CASSNIGTGAFVTGELFF
TRBJ2-1,15,NA,NA,TRBV5-1,TGCGCCAGCAGCGAGGGGCCGAGCTCCTACAATGAGCAGTTCTTC,CASSEGPSSYNEQFF
TRBJ1-5,12,NA,NA,TRBV12-3/TRBV12-4,TGTGCCAGCAGTTTTATCTCCCAGCCCCAGCATTTT,CASSFISQPQHF